These T cell receptor beta chains were read from a single sample in a study of breast tumors, draining lymph nodes, adjacent tissues. TCRdb reprocessed the multiplex PCR reads with MiXCR, giving one entry per CDR3 protein. The sample shows roughly 17,000 distinct CDR3 sequences, around two fifths of them seen only once. The specimen sequenced was breast tumor tissue. Receptor source: a female donor with breast cancer. Some clones in this sample may be carry-over from other donors' samples. CDR3s include the opening cysteine and the closing phenylalanine or tryptophan. A D gene is named only where the DNA matches it firmly. Not all rows give a size; the values are once, few, many and, for expanded clones, a class.

clone_size	v_call	d_call	j_call	cdr3_aa	cdr3_nt
-	TRBV20-1	TRBD2	TRBJ2-7	CSAGGSPYSYEQYF	TGCAGTGCCGGGGGGAGCCCTTACTCCTACGAGCAGTACTTC
-	TRBV5-1	TRBD1	TRBJ2-1	CASSLTGGSEQFF	TGCGCCAGCAGCTTGACAGGGGGCAGCGAGCAGTTCTTC
many	TRBV3-1	TRBD1	TRBJ1-5	CASSQDSGGGQPQHF	TGTGCCAGCAGCCAAGATTCAGGGGGAGGTCAGCCCCAGCATTTT
medium-sized	TRBV29-1	-	TRBJ2-1	CSVRQVDNEQFF	TGCAGCGTTAGACAGGTGGACAATGAGCAGTTCTTC
many	TRBV27	-	TRBJ2-7	CASKRDRGTYEQYF	TGTGCCAGCAAGAGGGATAGGGGAACCTACGAGCAGTACTTC
-	TRBV7-3	-	TRBJ1-5	CASSLRPGAAHQPQHF	TGTGCCAGCAGCTTAAGGCCAGGGGCCGCCCATCAGCCCCAGCATTTT
-	TRBV27	TRBD2	TRBJ2-1	CASSLSIGRVNEQFF	TGTGCCAGCAGTTTATCGATCGGGAGGGTGAATGAGCAGTTCTTC
medium-sized	TRBV6-5	-	TRBJ1-2	CASSSGVWDYGYTF	TGTGCCAGCAGTTCGGGGGTATGGGACTATGGCTACACCTTC
medium-sized	TRBV9	TRBD2	TRBJ2-3	CASSVSLAGGILTDTQYF	TGTGCCAGCAGCGTAAGTCTAGCGGGAGGGATACTTACAGATACGCAGTATTTT
-	TRBV29-1	TRBD2	TRBJ2-1	CSVGPSGGNEQFF	TGCAGCGTTGGTCCTAGCGGGGGCAATGAGCAGTTCTTC
-	TRBV12-3/TRBV12-4	-	TRBJ1-4	CASSSQQGLSNEKLFF	TGTGCCAGCAGTTCCCAGCAAGGGTTGAGTAATGAAAAACTGTTTTTT
medium-sized	TRBV5-1	TRBD1	TRBJ1-6	CASKEGAIGSPLHF	TGCGCCAGCAAGGAGGGGGCGATCGGCTCACCCCTCCACTTT
-	TRBV11-3	-	TRBJ1-2	CASSQDRNTGQYGYTF	TGTGCCAGCAGCCAAGATCGGAACACTGGACAGTATGGCTACACCTTC
medium-sized	TRBV20-1	TRBD1	TRBJ2-7	CSARDGDRAYEQYF	TGCAGTGCTAGAGATGGGGACAGAGCCTACGAGCAGTACTTC
-	TRBV2	-	TRBJ2-3	CASSDDQQRADTQYF	TGTGCCAGCAGCGACGATCAACAGCGGGCAGATACGCAGTATTTT
many	TRBV20-1	-	TRBJ1-5	CSARDAGNNQPQHF	TGCAGTGCTAGAGATGCAGGGAATAATCAGCCCCAGCATTTT
many	TRBV2	TRBD1	TRBJ1-2	CASSGQGRGYTF	TGTGCCAGCAGTGGACAGGGTCGTGGCTACACCTTC
-	TRBV5-5	-	TRBJ2-5	CASSAGTTQETQYF	TGCGCCAGCAGCGCCGGGACAACTCAAGAGACCCAGTACTTC
-	TRBV7-6	TRBD1	TRBJ1-4	CASSPQRGTGDEKLFF	TGTGCCAGCAGCCCCCAGCGGGGGACAGGGGATGAAAAACTGTTTTTT
few	TRBV19	-	TRBJ1-6	CASSNYRFGFNSPLHF	TGTGCCAGTAGCAATTATCGGTTCGGCTTTAATTCACCCCTCCACTTT
once	TRBV10-1	-	TRBJ2-5	CASPPPKTSQETQYF	TGCGCCAGCCCCCCCCCAAAGACATCTCAGGAGACCCAGTACTTC
-	TRBV5-1	-	TRBJ1-6	CAGSLDGGGSLLHF	TGCGCCGGCAGCTTGGACGGGGGAGGCTCCCTCCTCCACTTT
medium-sized	TRBV5-4	TRBD1	TRBJ1-5	CASSLGGQGSNQPQHF	TGTGCCAGCAGCTTGGGGGGACAGGGAAGCAATCAGCCCCAGCATTTT
many	TRBV7-2	-	TRBJ1-2	CASSSDSRDTAFYGYTF	TGTGCCAGCAGCTCAGATTCCCGGGACACCGCTTTCTATGGCTACACCTTC
few	TRBV7-2	-	TRBJ2-1	CASSLGGSGIYNEQFF	TGTGCCAGCAGCTTGGGCGGTAGCGGAATCTACAATGAGCAGTTCTTC
-	TRBV20-1	TRBD1	TRBJ2-7	CSAKFGTGDYEQYF	TGCAGTGCAAAATTTGGGACAGGGGACTACGAGCAGTACTTC
many	TRBV7-9	-	TRBJ2-1	CASSLDGGVKGNEQFF	TGTGCCAGCAGCTTAGATGGGGGAGTGAAGGGAAATGAGCAGTTCTTC
-	TRBV7-8	TRBD1	TRBJ2-5	CASSLLTGAIRETQYF	TGTGCCAGCAGCCTACTGACAGGGGCTATACGAGAGACCCAATACTTC
-	TRBV7-2	-	TRBJ2-3	CASSLAGAPDTQYF	TGTGCCAGCAGCTTAGCGGGAGCCCCAGATACGCAGTATTTT
many	TRBV11-3	-	TRBJ1-6	CASSLVRDSPLHF	TGTGCCAGCAGCTTAGTCAGGGATTCACCCCTCCACTTT
many	TRBV6-1	-	TRBJ1-5	CASRVTGVSNQPQHF	TGTGCCAGCAGAGTGACAGGTGTAAGCAATCAGCCCCAGCATTTT
once	TRBV30	-	TRBJ2-2	CAWSVSTGELFF	TGTGCCTGGAGTGTATCGACCGGGGAGCTGTTTTTT
-	TRBV7-3	TRBD1	TRBJ1-2	CASSFGTGEGYTF	TGTGCCAGCAGCTTCGGGACAGGGGAAGGCTACACCTTC
-	TRBV25-1	-	TRBJ2-2	CARQTGQPGGLFF	TGTGCCAGACAGACAGGGCAACCGGGGGGCTTGTTTTTT
many	TRBV7-3	TRBD2	TRBJ2-2	CASSLRLAGGSGNTGELFF	TGTGCCAGCAGCTTACGGCTAGCGGGAGGTTCGGGTAACACCGGGGAGCTGTTTTTT
many	TRBV20-1	TRBD2	TRBJ2-2	CSARGRAGGTTGELFF	TGCAGTGCTAGAGGGAGAGCGGGGGGGACCACCGGGGAGCTGTTTTTT
-	TRBV28	-	TRBJ2-1	CASSQGAGGRNSYNEQFF	TGTGCCAGCAGTCAGGGGGCTGGCGGGAGGAACTCCTACAATGAGCAGTTCTTC
many	TRBV20-1	TRBD2	TRBJ2-5	CSAQIASGTETQYF	TGCAGTGCTCAAATCGCCAGCGGGACGGAGACCCAGTACTTC
-	TRBV20-1	-	TRBJ2-5	CGACGKGEKPQYF	TGCGGTGCCTGCGGAAAAGGAGAGAAGCCCCAGTACTTC
once	TRBV14	TRBD1	TRBJ1-2	CASSQQGGGYTF	TGTGCCAGCAGCCAACAGGGGGGTGGCTACACCTTC
-	TRBV10-3	-	TRBJ2-7	CAGRNWGREEQYF	TGTGCCGGGAGGAACTGGGGGAGAGAGGAGCAGTACTTC
many	TRBV9	-	TRBJ2-5	CASSVGRHKQETQYF	TGTGCCAGCAGCGTAGGACGCCATAAACAAGAGACCCAGTACTTC
many	TRBV5-1	TRBD1	TRBJ2-2	CASSFRGDSYTGELFF	TGCGCCAGCAGCTTCAGAGGGGACAGTTACACCGGGGAGCTGTTTTTT
many	TRBV14	-	TRBJ2-2	CASSQVQPGELFF	TGTGCCAGCAGCCAGGTTCAACCCGGGGAGCTGTTTTTT
many	TRBV6-1	TRBD2	TRBJ2-5	CASSRAGGPETQYF	TGTGCCAGCAGTAGAGCGGGAGGGCCGGAGACCCAGTACTTC
-	TRBV2	TRBD1	TRBJ1-2	CASRGGRGNYGYTF	TGTGCCAGCAGGGGGGGCAGGGGGAACTATGGCTACACCTTC
many	TRBV20-1	TRBD2	TRBJ2-5	CSAADSGRAGETQYF	TGCAGTGCCGCGGATAGCGGGAGGGCGGGGGAGACCCAGTACTTC
many	TRBV2	-	TRBJ2-3	CASSERWRYSTDTQYF	TGTGCCAGCAGTGAGAGATGGCGATATAGCACAGATACGCAGTATTTT
many	TRBV12-3/TRBV12-4	TRBD1	TRBJ1-5	CASSRDSGNQPQHF	TGTGCCAGCAGCCGGGACAGTGGCAATCAGCCCCAGCATTTT
-	TRBV6-4	-	TRBJ2-1	CASSEQSNTLGADNEQFF	TGTGCCAGCAGTGAACAGTCGAACACCCTGGGGGCAGACAATGAGCAGTTCTTC
few	TRBV12-3/TRBV12-4	TRBD2	TRBJ2-3	CASSLLAGTDTQYF	TGTGCCAGCAGTTTACTAGCGGGCACAGATACGCAGTATTTT
-	TRBV18	TRBD1	TRBJ1-1	CASSPQGANTEAFF	TGTGCCAGCTCACCACAGGGGGCCAACACTGAAGCTTTCTTT
many	TRBV6-6	-	TRBJ2-3	CASSYAPLTNTDTQYF	TGTGCCAGCAGTTACGCCCCATTAACGAACACAGATACGCAGTATTTT
many	TRBV5-6	-	TRBJ2-7	CASSLGRGNGADLGPSF	TGTGCCAGCAGCTTGGGACGGGGGAACGGGGCAGACTTGGGACCTTCCTTC
many	TRBV6-1	-	TRBJ2-7	CASSGTFLEQYF	TGTGCCAGCTCCGGGACTTTCTTGGAGCAGTACTTC
-	TRBV6-2/TRBV6-3	-	TRBJ2-2	CAAASMGGELFF	TGTGCCGCAGCATCCATGGGCGGGGAGCTGTTTTTT
-	TRBV19	TRBD2	TRBJ2-1	CASSTSGISYNEQFF	TGTGCCAGTAGTACTAGCGGGATCTCCTACAATGAGCAGTTCTTC